This T cell receptor (beta chain) was observed in a study of identical twins. Regarding the study as a whole: Among out-of-frame alpha sequences shared by twins, low generation probability occurred in excess. Weaker excess sharing between twins was seen in beta out-of-frame sequences. Zero-insertion analyses were open to partial confounding by invariant MAIT and iNKT cells.

In its sample, this clonotype was seen a few times. Its specificity is not known. CDR3 length: 13 amino acids. Per the germline V gene, CDR1 is MNHEY and CDR2 is SVGAGI. With 8 bases removed from V and 6 bases from J, the gap between germline ends came to 13 bases. TCRdb called the 5' RACE reads again in MiXCR, with one record for every CDR3 protein. The sample has about 550,000 distinct CDR3 sequences; 20% to 25% are singletons. The same sample was also used in a study of yellow fever vaccine responses in identical twins.

The sequenced sample was CD4+ T cells sorted from blood. The gene calls are TRBV6-5 and TRBJ2-2, with no clear D. This TCR was sampled from a woman aged 18 to 35 in good health. The CDR3 nucleotides are TGTGCCAGCGGATACTGGGCCCCCGGGGAGCTGTTTTTT. It encodes CASGYWAPGELFF.